Following are 2 T cell receptor beta chains from one sample sequenced in a study of T cell changes during pregnancy in multiple sclerosis. Sequencing used immunoSEQ multiplex PCR; TCRdb keeps in-frame clones, though not all of them. The table shows tens of thousands of clones, with around 94% occurring only once. The input for sequencing was CD4+ T cells from peripheral blood mononuclear cells, taken in the first trimester of pregnancy. These receptors all come from a female donor with multiple sclerosis, enrolled in a pregnancy study.

CDR3 coding DNA: TGTGCCAGCTCACCCACTAGCCCGGCGCACGAGCAGTACTTC. Translation gives CASSPTSPAHEQYF. The genes are TRBV18 and TRBJ2-7, with D possibly being TRBD2 (6 bases). CDR3 size: 14 residues. V gave up 3 bases and J gave up 5 bases, with 14 bases separating them. Germline V gene data show CDR1 as KGHSH and CDR2 as LQKENI.

The J gene is TRBJ2-5, the V gene TRBV5-4; TRBD2 matches at 7 bases. Germline V gene lookup returns CDR1 SGHNT and CDR2 YYREEE (reference sequence). Trimming removed 1 base from V and 2 bases from J; junction bases left unmatched: 5. The CDR3 is made up of 15 amino acids. DNA for the CDR3: TGTGCCAGCAGCTTGTCCGGGACTAAACAAGAGACCCAGTACTTC. Translation: CASSLSGTKQETQYF.